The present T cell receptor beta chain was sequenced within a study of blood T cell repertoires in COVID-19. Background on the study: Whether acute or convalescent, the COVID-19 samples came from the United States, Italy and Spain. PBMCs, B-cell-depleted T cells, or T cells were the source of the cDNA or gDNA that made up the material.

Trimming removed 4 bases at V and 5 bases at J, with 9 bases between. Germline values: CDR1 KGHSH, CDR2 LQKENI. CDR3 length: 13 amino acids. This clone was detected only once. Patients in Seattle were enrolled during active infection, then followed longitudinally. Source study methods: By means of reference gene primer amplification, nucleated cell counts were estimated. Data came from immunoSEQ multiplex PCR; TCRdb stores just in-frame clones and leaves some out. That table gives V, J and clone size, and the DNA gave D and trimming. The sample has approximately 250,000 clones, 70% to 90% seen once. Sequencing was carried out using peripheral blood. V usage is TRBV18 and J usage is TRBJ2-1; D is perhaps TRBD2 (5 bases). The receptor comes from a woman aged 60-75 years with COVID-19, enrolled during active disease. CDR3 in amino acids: CASSRERDNEQFF. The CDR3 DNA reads TGTGCCAGCTCACGGGAGCGCGACAATGAGCAGTTCTTC.